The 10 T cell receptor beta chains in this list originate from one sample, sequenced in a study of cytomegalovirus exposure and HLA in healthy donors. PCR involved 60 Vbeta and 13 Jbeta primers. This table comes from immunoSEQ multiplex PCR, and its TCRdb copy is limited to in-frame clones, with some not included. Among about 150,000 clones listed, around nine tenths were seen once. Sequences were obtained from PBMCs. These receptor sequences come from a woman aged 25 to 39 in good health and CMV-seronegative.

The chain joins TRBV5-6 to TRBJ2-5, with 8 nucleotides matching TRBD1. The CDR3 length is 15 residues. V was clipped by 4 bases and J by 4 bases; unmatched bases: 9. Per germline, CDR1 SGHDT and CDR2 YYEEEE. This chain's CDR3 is CASSSLRTGGETQYF. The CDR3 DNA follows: TGTGCCAGCAGCAGCTTGAGAACAGGGGGAGAGACCCAGTACTTC.

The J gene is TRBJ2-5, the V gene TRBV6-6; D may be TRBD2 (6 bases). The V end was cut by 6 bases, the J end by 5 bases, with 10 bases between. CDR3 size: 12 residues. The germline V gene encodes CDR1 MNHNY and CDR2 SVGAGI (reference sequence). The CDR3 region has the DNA TGTGCCAGCAGCCAGGAGGGGGAGACCCAGTACTTC. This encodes CASSQEGETQYF.

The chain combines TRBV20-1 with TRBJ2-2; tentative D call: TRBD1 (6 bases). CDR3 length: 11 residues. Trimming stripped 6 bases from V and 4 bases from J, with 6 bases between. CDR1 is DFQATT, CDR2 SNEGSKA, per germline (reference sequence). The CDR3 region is CSAGGTGELFF. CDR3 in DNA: TGCAGTGCAGGGGGCACCGGGGAGCTGTTTTTT.

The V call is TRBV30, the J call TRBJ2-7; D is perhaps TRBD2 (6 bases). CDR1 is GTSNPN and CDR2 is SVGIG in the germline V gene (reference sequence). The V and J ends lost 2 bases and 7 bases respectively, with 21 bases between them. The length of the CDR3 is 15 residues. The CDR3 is CAWSLPGLPSGEQYF. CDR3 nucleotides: TGTGCCTGGAGTCTCCCGGGACTCCCTTCGGGAGAGCAGTACTTC.

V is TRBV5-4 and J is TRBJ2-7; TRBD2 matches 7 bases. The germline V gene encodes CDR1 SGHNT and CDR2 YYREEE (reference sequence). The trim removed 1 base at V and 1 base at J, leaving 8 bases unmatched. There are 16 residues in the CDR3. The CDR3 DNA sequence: TGTGCCAGCAGCTTGCCCGGGGCTAGCGGTTCCTACGAGCAGTACTTC. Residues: CASSLPGASGSYEQYF.

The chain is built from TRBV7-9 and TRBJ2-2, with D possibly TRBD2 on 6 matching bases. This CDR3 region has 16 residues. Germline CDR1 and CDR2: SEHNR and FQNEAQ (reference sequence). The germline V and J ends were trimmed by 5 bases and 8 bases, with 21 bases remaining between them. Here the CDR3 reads CASSPAGTPLGGELFF. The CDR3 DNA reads TGTGCCAGCAGCCCAGCCGGGACTCCCCTCGGGGGGGAGCTGTTTTTT.

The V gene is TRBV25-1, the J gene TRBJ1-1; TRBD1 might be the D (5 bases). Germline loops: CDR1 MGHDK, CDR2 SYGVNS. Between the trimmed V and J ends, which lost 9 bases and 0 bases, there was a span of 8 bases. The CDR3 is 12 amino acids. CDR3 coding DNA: TGTGCCAGTACAGGAATGAACACTGAAGCTTTCTTT. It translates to CASTGMNTEAFF. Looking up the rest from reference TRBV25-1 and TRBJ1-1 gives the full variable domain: EADIYQTPRYLVIGTGKKITLECSQTMGHDKMYWYQQDPGMELHLIHYSYGVNSTEKGDLSSESTVSRIRTEHFPLTLESARPSHTSQYLCASTGMNTEAFFGQGTRLTVV.

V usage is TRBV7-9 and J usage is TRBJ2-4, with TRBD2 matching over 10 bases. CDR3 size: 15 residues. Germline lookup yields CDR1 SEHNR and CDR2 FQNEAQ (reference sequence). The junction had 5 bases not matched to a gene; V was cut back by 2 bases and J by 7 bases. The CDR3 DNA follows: TGTGCCAGCAGCTTAAGCGGGGGGGCCGGGAACATTCAGTACTTC. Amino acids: CASSLSGGAGNIQYF.

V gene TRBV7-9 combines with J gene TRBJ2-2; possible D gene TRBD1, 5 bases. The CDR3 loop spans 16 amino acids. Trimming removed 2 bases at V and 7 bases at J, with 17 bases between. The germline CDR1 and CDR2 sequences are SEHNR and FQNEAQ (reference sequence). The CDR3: CASSLTRTRVVGELFF. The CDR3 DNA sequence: TGTGCCAGCAGCTTAACAAGGACACGGGTGGTCGGGGAGCTGTTTTTT.

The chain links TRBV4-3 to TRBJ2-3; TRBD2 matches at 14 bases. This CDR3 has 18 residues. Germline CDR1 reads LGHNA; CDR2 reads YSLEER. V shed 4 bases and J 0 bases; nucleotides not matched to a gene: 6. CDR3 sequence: CASSPRLAGGPSTDTQYF. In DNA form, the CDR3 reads TGCGCCAGCAGCCCTCGACTAGCGGGAGGGCCTAGCACAGATACGCAGTATTTT.